Below are 15 T cell receptor beta chains sequenced from a single sample in a study of blood T cells in healthy people across ages (dated by TCRdb to the mid-2010s). Libraries were made using 5' RACE. Instrument on record: Illumina HiSeq 2500. The second PCR ran for about 6 to 12 cycles and used a J-beta primer mix along with a sample-barcoded 5' primer. Using fastp trimming at Q25 and MiXCR clonotype assembly, TCRdb reanalyzed the public sequencing data and kept in-frame beta chains. Merged by CDR3 protein, the rows form single entries marked with the most common genes and DNA. In all, the sample holds about 1,000,000 distinct CDR3 sequences, and 35% to 50% of those were seen once. The ten largest clones take up 18% of the sample. The sample consisted of blood. These receptors all stem from a woman in her sixties in good health.

The V and J genes are TRBV6-1 and TRBJ2-1, with TRBD2 matching over 12 bases. Losses at the gene ends were 6 bases for V and 12 bases for J; bases not matched to a gene: 12. The CDR3 is 15 residues long. The germline gives CDR1 MNHNS, CDR2 SASEGT. CDR3 bases: TGTGCCAGCAGAGCCGGACTAGCGGGGCCGATTGTGCAGTTCTTC. This codes for CASRAGLAGPIVQFF.

Of note for this clonotype: Sequence at one end of the junction differs from germline and may be a read error. The rearrangement joins TRBV20-1 to TRBJ2-1; D ambiguous. The germline gives CDR1 DFQATT, CDR2 SNEGSKA (reference sequence). The CDR3 has 14 amino acids. The CDR3 sequence is CSAREWLQNNEQFF. In DNA, the CDR3 is TGCAGTGCAAGAGAGTGGCTGCAAAACAATGAGCAGTTCTTC.

The sample holds one count of this clonotype. A read error may produce the germline difference seen at one junction end. The chain recombines TRBV9 with TRBJ1-2; 7 nucleotides agree with TRBD1. Germline V gene data show CDR1 as SGDLS and CDR2 as YYNGEE. CDR3 size: 16 residues. In nucleotides, the CDR3 is TGTGCCCGCAGCATCTACGACAGGGACCGTAACTATGGCTACACCTTC. Its protein is CARSIYDRDRNYGYTF.

This clonotype was detected ten times or more. V gene TRBV20-1 combines with J gene TRBJ1-4; D is perhaps TRBD1 (6 bases). With 4 bases removed from V and 4 bases from J, the gap between germline ends came to 7 bases. The CDR3 runs 12 residues. Germline CDR1 DFQATT, CDR2 SNEGSKA (reference sequence). CDR3 protein: CSATDSNEKLFF. DNA for the CDR3: TGCAGTGCTACGGACAGTAATGAAAAACTGTTTTTT.

The chain joins TRBV6-6 to TRBJ1-1; TRBD1 aligns across 10 bases. Looked up from germline, CDR1 is MNHNY and CDR2 is SVGAGI (reference sequence). J was trimmed by 6 bases and V by 6 bases; bases with no gene match: 7. The length of the CDR3 is 14 residues. The CDR3 nucleotides read TGTGCCAGCAGAACCGCGACAGGGGGCTCTGAAGCTTTCTTT. It specifies CASRTATGGSEAFF.

V gene TRBV6-5 combines with J gene TRBJ1-2, with TRBD1 identical over 8 bases. This CDR3 is built from 13 residues. Germline lookup yields CDR1 MNHEY and CDR2 SVGAGI. V was clipped by 6 bases and J by 10 bases; unmatched bases: 10. The CDR3 DNA follows: TGTGCCAGCAGAAGAAACGGACAGGGTTTCTACACCTTC. Amino acids: CASRRNGQGFYTF.

This clonotype showed up just a few times. The V and J genes are TRBV20-1 and TRBJ2-1; D is perhaps TRBD2 (6 bases). Trimming removed 6 bases at V and 8 bases at J, with 17 bases between. Germline-derived CDR1 and CDR2 are DFQATT and SNEGSKA (reference sequence). This CDR3 spans 13 amino acids. CDR3 sequence reads: CSAALTGVHEQFF. Here the CDR3 DNA reads TGCAGTGCCGCTTTAACGGGAGTCCATGAGCAGTTCTTC.

This clonotype was picked up a small number of times. This chain connects TRBV29-1 to TRBJ2-7; weak D call: TRBD2 (6 bases). The CDR3 totals 12 residues. Trimming shortened V by 3 bases and J by 2 bases, and 8 bases separated the two germline ends. Germline assignment: CDR1 SQVTM and CDR2 ANQGSEA. The CDR3 DNA sequence: TGCAGCGTTGATAGCGGCACCTACGAGCAGTACTTC. Amino acids: CSVDSGTYEQYF.

The table lists this clonotype with a count of one. DNA for the CDR3: TGTGCCAGCAGTCGGGACTTGGGGGCCCGCAATGAGCAGTTCTTC. It translates to CASSRDLGARNEQFF. J is TRBJ2-1 and V is TRBV25-1, with D possibly being TRBD1 or TRBD2 (6 bases each). CDR1 and CDR2 from the germline V gene are MGHDK and SYGVNS. This CDR3 has 15 amino acids. Trimming stripped 5 bases from V and 6 bases from J, with 17 bases between.

This clonotype has just a few counts. The J gene is TRBJ1-4, the V gene TRBV7-9; D gene uncertain. V lost 1 base and J 10 bases, leaving 7 bases between the germline ends. The CDR3 runs to 12 residues. Germline CDR1 reads SEHNR; CDR2 reads FQNEAQ (reference sequence). The CDR3 reads CASSLVSGKLFF. The CDR3 nucleotides read TGTGCCAGCAGCTTAGTCAGTGGAAAACTGTTTTTT.

The V and J genes are TRBV5-1 and TRBJ2-3; unclear D gene. Per germline, CDR1 SGHRS and CDR2 YFSETQ. The CDR3 totals 15 residues. Trimming stripped 0 bases from V and 3 bases from J, with 11 bases between. The CDR3 region is CASSLVWAGTDTQYF. CDR3 nucleotides: TGCGCCAGCAGCTTGGTTTGGGCAGGTACAGATACGCAGTATTTT.

CDR3 DNA sequence: TGTGCCAGCAGTCTTGGACGGTCCTACAATGAGCAGTTCTTC. Its protein product is CASSLGRSYNEQFF. This chain joins TRBV7-9 and TRBJ2-1; D unresolved. V lost 6 bases and J 1 base, leaving 10 bases between the germline ends. The CDR3 is made up of 14 amino acids. Germline CDR1 reads SEHNR; CDR2 reads FQNEAQ (reference sequence).

The chain employs TRBV5-1 and TRBJ1-1, with 7 bases identical to TRBD1. The CDR3 extends over 16 amino acids. J gave up 5 bases and V 0 bases, and 10 bases lay outside the gene matches. Germline CDR1 SGHRS, CDR2 YFSETQ. The chain's CDR3 is CASSLGWSTGATEAFF. In DNA, the CDR3 is TGCGCCAGCAGCTTGGGTTGGAGCACAGGGGCTACTGAAGCTTTCTTT.

The rearrangement links TRBV29-1 to TRBJ1-1; 9 positions agree with TRBD1. Germline V gene data show CDR1 as SQVTM and CDR2 as ANQGSEA. The trim removed 6 bases at V and 0 bases at J, leaving 2 bases unmatched. The CDR3 contains 13 residues. The CDR3 sequence: CSVGQGLNTEAFF. The CDR3 DNA is TGCAGCGTGGGACAGGGATTGAACACTGAAGCTTTCTTT.

V usage is TRBV27 and J usage is TRBJ2-5, with 8 bases identical to TRBD2. CDR1 MNHEY and CDR2 SMNVEV come from the germline V gene (reference sequence). The CDR3 runs to 17 residues. V lost 1 base, J lost 6 bases, and 13 bases stayed unmatched. This chain's CDR3 is CASSLFQEAGALQTQYF. The CDR3, as DNA: TGTGCCAGCAGTTTATTCCAGGAAGCGGGAGCTCTGCAGACCCAGTACTTC.